What follows describes a single TCR beta chain. Cohort assignment relied on participant-reported clinical history. This entry comes from a study of blood T cell repertoires in COVID-19. Whole-study context: Sources were T cells, B-cell-depleted T cells, or PBMCs; the material itself was cDNA or gDNA.

Trimming removed 5 bases at V and 8 bases at J, with 12 bases between. Germline CDR1 SEHNR, CDR2 FQNEAQ (reference sequence). The CDR3 is 12 residues long. TCRdb's table, derived via immunoSEQ multiplex PCR, lists solely in-frame clones and lacks some. Here the sample spans under 250,000 clones, about 80% being singletons. The sample consisted of PBMCs or T cells enriched from blood (not recorded which). The origin of this receptor is a woman aged 40-49 years with acute COVID-19. The rearrangement links TRBV7-9 to TRBJ1-2; TRBD1 might be the D (6 bases). The CDR3 region is CASSPAGVGYTF. In nucleotides, the CDR3 is TGTGCCAGCAGCCCAGCAGGGGTAGGCTACACCTTC.